This TCR beta chain was sequenced during a study of T cell repertoires in cytomegalovirus infection. Regarding the study as a whole: The ex vivo response was dominated by HLA-C-restricted CMV-specific TCR beta clonotypes.

Trimming shortened V by 2 bases and J by 4 bases, and 9 bases separated the two germline ends. CDR3 length equals 15 residues. Germline V gives CDR1 SGHTA, CDR2 FQGNSA. TCRdb used MiXCR to reprocess the reads, holding one entry per CDR3 protein. This sample has tens of thousands of distinct CDR3 sequences, with 3% to 4% found just once. Regarding this clonotype: Its antigen remains unidentified.

The TCR was taken from a human donor in good health (CMV status not recorded). Some clones in this sample may be carry-over from other donors' samples. Sequencing input: PBMCs. The gene calls are TRBV7-2 and TRBJ2-6; D gene unclear. CDR3 loop: CASSLTETGANVLTF. The CDR3 bases are TGTGCCAGCAGCTTAACTGAGACCGGGGCCAACGTCCTGACTTTC.